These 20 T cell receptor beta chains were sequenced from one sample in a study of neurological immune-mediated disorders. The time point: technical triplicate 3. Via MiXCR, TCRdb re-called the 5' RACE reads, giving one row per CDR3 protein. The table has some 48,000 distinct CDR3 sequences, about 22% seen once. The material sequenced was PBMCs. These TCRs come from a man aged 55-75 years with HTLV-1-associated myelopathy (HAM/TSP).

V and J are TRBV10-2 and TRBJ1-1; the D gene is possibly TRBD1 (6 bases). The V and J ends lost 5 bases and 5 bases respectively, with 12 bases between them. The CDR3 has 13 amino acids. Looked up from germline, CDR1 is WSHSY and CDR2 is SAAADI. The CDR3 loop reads CASSSQGRTEAFF. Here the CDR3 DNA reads TGCGCCAGCAGTAGCCAGGGGAGGACTGAAGCTTTCTTT.

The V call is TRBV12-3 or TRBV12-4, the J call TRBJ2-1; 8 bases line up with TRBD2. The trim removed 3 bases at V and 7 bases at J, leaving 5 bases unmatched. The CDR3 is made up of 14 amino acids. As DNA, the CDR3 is TGTGCCAGCAGTTTGCTAGCGGGTCCAAATGAGCAGTTCTTC. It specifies CASSLLAGPNEQFF.

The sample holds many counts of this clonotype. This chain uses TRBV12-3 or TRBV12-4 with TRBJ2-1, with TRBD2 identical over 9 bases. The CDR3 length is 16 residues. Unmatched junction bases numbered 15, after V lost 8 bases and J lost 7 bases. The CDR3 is CASGPLAGVLNNEQFF. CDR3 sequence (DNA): TGTGCCAGCGGTCCCTTAGCGGGAGTGTTAAATAATGAGCAGTTCTTC.

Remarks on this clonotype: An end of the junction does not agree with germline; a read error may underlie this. In DNA form, the CDR3 reads TGCGCCAGCGGCTTGGCGGCAGGGGGCCCGGGTGAGCAGTACTTC. Translated, it gives CASGLAAGGPGEQYF. V is TRBV5-1 and J is TRBJ2-7; 8 nucleotides match TRBD1. The CDR3 runs 15 residues. Per the germline V gene, CDR1 is SGHRS and CDR2 is YFSETQ.

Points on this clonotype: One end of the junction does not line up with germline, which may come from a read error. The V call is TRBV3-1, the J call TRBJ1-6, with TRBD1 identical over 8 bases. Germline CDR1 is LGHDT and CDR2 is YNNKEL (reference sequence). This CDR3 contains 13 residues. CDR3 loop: CVSNTGGRPPLHF. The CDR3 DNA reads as TGTGTCAGCAACACAGGGGGTCGTCCACCCCTCCACTTT. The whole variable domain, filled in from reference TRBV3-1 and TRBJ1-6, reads DTAVSQTPKYLVTQMGNDKSIKCEQNLGHDTMYWYKQDSKKFLKIMFSYNNKELIINETVPNRFSPKSPDKAHLNLHINSLELGDSAVYFCVSNTGGRPPLHFGNGTRLTVT.

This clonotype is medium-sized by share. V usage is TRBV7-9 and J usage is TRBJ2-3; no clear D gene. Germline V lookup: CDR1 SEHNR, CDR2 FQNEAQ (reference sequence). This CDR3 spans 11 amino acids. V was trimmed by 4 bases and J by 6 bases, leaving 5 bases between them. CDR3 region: CASSSYDTQYF. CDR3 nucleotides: TGTGCCAGCAGCTCGTACGATACGCAGTATTTT.

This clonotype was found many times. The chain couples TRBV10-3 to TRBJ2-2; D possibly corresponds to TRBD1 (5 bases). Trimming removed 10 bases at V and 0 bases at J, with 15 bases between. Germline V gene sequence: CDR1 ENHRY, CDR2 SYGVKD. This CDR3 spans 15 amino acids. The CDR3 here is CATGSARANTGELFF. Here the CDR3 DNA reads TGTGCCACGGGCTCGGCCAGGGCGAACACCGGGGAGCTGTTTTTT.

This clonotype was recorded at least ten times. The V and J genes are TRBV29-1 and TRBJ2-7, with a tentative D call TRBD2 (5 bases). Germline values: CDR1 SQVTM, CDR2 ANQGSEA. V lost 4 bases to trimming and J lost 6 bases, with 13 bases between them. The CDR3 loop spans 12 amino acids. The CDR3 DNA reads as TGCAGCGTTGTTGGAGGTTCCGGCGAGCAGTACTTC. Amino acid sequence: CSVVGGSGEQYF.

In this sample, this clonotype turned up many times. The CDR3 loop reads CATSRRASGSTDTQYF. As DNA, the CDR3 is TGTGCCACCAGCAGACGTGCATCGGGCAGCACAGATACGCAGTATTTT. The chain has TRBV15 and TRBJ2-3; D call uncertain. This CDR3 comprises 16 residues. The germline V gene encodes CDR1 LNHNV and CDR2 YYDKDF (reference sequence). V lost 2 bases and J lost 0, with 12 bases in between.

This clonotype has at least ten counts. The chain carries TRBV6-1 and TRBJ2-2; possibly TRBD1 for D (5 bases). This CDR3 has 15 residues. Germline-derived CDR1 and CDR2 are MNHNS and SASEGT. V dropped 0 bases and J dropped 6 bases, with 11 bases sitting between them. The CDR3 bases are TGTGCCAGCAGTGAAGCGGGGCCCAGAGCCGGGGAGCTGTTTTTT. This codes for CASSEAGPRAGELFF.

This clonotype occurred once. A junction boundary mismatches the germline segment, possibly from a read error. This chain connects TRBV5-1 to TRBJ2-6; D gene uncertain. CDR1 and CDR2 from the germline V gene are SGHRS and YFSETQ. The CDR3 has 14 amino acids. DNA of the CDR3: TGCGCCAGCAGCTTGGGCTCTTGGGCCCACGTCCTGACTTTC. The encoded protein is CASSLGSWAHVLTF.

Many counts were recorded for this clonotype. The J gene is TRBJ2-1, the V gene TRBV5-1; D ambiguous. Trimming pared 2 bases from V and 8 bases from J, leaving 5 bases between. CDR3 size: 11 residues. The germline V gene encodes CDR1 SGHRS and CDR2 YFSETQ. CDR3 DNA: TGCGCCAGCAGCTTAGTGGATGAGCAGTTCTTC. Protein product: CASSLVDEQFF.

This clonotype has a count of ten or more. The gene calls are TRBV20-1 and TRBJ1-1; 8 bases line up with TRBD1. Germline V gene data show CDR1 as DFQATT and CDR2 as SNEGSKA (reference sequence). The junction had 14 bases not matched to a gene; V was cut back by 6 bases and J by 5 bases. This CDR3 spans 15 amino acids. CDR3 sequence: CSAPGTGAFGTEAFF. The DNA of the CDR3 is TGCAGTGCCCCAGGGACAGGAGCATTTGGGACTGAAGCTTTCTTT.

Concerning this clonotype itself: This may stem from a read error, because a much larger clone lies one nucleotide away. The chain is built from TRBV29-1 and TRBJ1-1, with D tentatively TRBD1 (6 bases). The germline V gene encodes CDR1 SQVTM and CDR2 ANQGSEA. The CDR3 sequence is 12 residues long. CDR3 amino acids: CSALDRWTVAFF. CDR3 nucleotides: TGCAGCGCCCTCGACAGGTGGACTGTAGCTTTCTTT.

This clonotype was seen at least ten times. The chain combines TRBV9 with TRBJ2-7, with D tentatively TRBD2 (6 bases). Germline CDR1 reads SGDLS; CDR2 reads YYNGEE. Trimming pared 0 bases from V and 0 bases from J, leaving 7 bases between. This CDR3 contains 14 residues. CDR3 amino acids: CASSVGGISYEQYF. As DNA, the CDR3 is TGTGCCAGCAGCGTAGGCGGGATCTCCTACGAGCAGTACTTC.

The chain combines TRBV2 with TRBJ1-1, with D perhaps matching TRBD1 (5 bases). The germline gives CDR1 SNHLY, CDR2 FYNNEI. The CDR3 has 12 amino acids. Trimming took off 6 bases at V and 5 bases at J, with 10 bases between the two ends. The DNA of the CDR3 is TGTGCCAGCAGGGCCAGGGCAACTGAAGCTTTCTTT. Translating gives CASRARATEAFF.

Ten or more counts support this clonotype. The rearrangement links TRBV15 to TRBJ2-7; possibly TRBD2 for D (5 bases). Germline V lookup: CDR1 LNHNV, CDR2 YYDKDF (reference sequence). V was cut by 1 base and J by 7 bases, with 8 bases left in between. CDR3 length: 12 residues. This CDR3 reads CATSRAGFEQYF. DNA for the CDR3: TGTGCCACCAGCAGAGCGGGGTTTGAGCAGTACTTC.

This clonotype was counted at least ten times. The CDR3 bases are TGTGCCAGCAGCCGACATCGGGACAGGAACAATGAGCAGTTCTTC. Its protein product is CASSRHRDRNNEQFF. The chain recombines TRBV11-1 with TRBJ2-1, with 8 bases fitting TRBD1. V shed 5 bases, J shed 5 bases, and the junction held 8 bases outside the gene matches. The CDR3 extends over 15 amino acids. The germline V gene encodes CDR1 SGHAT and CDR2 FQDESV (reference sequence).

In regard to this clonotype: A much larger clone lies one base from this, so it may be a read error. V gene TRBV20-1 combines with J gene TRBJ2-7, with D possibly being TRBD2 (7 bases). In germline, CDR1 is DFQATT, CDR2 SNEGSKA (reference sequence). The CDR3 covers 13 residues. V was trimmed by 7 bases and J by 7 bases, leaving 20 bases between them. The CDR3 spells CSVSGGGREEQYF. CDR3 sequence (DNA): TGCAGTGTTAGTGGGGGGGGGCGAGAGGAGCAGTACTTC.

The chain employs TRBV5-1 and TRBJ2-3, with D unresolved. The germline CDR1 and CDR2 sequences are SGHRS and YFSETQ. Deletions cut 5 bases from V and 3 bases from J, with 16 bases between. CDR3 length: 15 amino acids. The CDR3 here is CASRLSGSPTDTQYF. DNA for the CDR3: TGCGCCAGCAGGCTAAGTGGCAGCCCGACAGATACGCAGTATTTT. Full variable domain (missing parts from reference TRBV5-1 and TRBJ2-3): KAGVTQTPRYLIKTRGQQVTLSCSPISGHRSVSWYQQTPGQGLQFLFEYFSETQRNKGNFPGRFSGRQFSNSRSEMNVSTLELGDSALYLCASRLSGSPTDTQYFGPGTRLTVL.